The source of this TCR beta chain is a study of blood T cell repertoires in COVID-19. For the study at large: Acute and convalescent COVID-19 specimens originated in the United States, Italy and Spain. T cells, B-cell-depleted T cells, or PBMCs provided the cDNA or gDNA that served as material.

Authors' processing steps: Estimation of nucleated cell counts relied on the amplification of reference gene primers. Clones were sequenced by immunoSEQ multiplex PCR, and TCRdb holds only the in-frame ones, with some missing. The V and J calls and clone size are taken from that table; D and trimming were inferred from the DNA. This sample has 390,000 or so clones, with 86% found just once. The germline CDR1 and CDR2 sequences are KGHSH and LQKENI. Trimming stripped 2 bases from V and 5 bases from J, with 9 bases between. This CDR3 has 13 residues. The sample taken for sequencing was peripheral blood. The chain uses TRBV18 and TRBJ2-5, with D possibly being TRBD2 (5 bases). This sequence originates from a woman aged 30 to 39 with active or convalescent COVID-19. CDR3 coding DNA: TGTGCCAGCTCACCATTGCTAGCTGAGACCCAGTACTTC. It specifies CASSPLLAETQYF.